This TCR beta chain comes out of a study of cytomegalovirus exposure and HLA in healthy donors. Points from the study as a whole: Another analysis was done later, and it associated over 15,000 TCR beta sequences with HLA alleles at 0.05 false discovery rate. Sequencing had likely introduced a cluster of highly shared sequence variants as an artifact. Later analysis identified a missense DCLRE1C variant that was linked to TCR beta V- and J-gene trimming.

V lost 2 bases and J lost 9, with 20 bases in between. This CDR3 region has 16 residues. Germline V lookup: CDR1 SEHNR, CDR2 FQNEAQ (reference sequence). Vbeta (60) and Jbeta (13) primers were used in the PCR. The assay was immunoSEQ multiplex PCR, and TCRdb's table has in-frame clones only and misses some. The table lists roughly 120,000 clones, over 70% of them singletons, with 4.1% in the top ten. As regards this clone: Its target is not known.

The sequenced material came from PBMCs. The chain is built from TRBV7-9 and TRBJ2-1; tentative D call: TRBD2 (6 bases). This clonotype originated in a woman between 35 and 50 years old in good health and CMV-seronegative. CDR3 in amino acids: CASSLSADGRFGEQFF. CDR3 coding DNA: TGTGCCAGCAGCTTATCGGCGGACGGGAGATTCGGTGAGCAGTTCTTC.